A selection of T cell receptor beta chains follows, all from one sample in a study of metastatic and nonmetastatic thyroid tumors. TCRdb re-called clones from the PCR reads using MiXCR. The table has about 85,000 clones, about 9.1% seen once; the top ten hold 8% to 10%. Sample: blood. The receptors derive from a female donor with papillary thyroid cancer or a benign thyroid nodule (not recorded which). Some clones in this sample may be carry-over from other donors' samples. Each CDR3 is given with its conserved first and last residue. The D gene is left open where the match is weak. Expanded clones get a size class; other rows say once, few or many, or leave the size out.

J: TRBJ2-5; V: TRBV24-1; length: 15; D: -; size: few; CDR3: CATSDGTGYQETQYF; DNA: TGTGCCACCAGTGACGGGACGGGCTACCAAGAGACCCAGTACTTC
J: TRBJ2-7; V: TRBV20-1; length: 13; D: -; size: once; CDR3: CSARGIVSYEQYF; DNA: TGCAGTGCTAGAGGAATAGTCTCCTACGAGCAGTACTTC
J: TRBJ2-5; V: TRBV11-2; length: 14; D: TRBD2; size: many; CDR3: CASSFSGRGETQYF; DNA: TGTGCCAGCAGCTTTAGCGGGCGCGGGGAGACCCAGTACTTC
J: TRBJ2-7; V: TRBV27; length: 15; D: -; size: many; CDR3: CASSLSSSSSYEQYF; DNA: TGTGCCAGCAGTTTATCGAGCAGTAGCTCCTACGAGCAGTACTTC
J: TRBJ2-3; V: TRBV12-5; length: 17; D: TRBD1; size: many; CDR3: CASGLVKKDRPGPGQYF; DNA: TGTGCTAGTGGTTTGGTAAAAAAGGACAGGCCGGGGCCGGGGCAGTATTTT
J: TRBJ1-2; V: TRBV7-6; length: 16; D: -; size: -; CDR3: CASSLGFLPGANGYTF; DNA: TGTGCCAGCAGCTTAGGGTTTCTCCCGGGGGCGAATGGCTACACCTTC
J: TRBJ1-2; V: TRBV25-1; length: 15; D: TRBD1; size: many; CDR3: CASSASNRGHYGYTF; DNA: TGTGCCAGCAGTGCGTCAAACAGGGGTCACTATGGCTACACCTTT
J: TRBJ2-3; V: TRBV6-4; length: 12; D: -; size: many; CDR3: CASSAGTDTQYF; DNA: TGTGCCAGCAGTGCGGGCACAGATACGCAGTATTTT
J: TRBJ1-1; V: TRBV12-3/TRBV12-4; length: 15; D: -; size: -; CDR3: CASSLIGRGNTEAFF; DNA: TGTGCCAGCAGTTTAATTGGCAGGGGAAACACTGAAGCTTTCTTT
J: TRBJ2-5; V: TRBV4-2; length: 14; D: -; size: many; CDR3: CASSLDTFQETQYF; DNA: TGTGCCAGCAGCCTTGACACTTTCCAAGAGACCCAGTACTTC